One sample yielded the 4 T cell receptor beta chains listed below, sequenced in a study of cytomegalovirus exposure and HLA in healthy donors. Researchers ran the PCR with 60 Vbeta and 13 Jbeta primers. Assay used: immunoSEQ multiplex PCR; TCRdb lists only in-frame clones, some missing. The sample has some 240,000 clones; approximately 78% are singletons. The sequenced material came from PBMCs. These TCRs come from a male donor in good health and CMV-seronegative.

The chain links TRBV5-8 to TRBJ2-1; the match to TRBD2 covers 12 bases. The V gene's germline CDR1 is SGHTS and CDR2 YDEGEE. J was trimmed by 6 bases and V by 0 bases; bases with no gene match: 4. The CDR3 is 16 residues long. CDR3 in DNA: TGTGCCAGCAGCTTGGGGACTAGCGGGATGATCAATGAGCAGTTCTTC. Translating gives CASSLGTSGMINEQFF.

V usage is TRBV10-2 and J usage is TRBJ1-1; perhaps TRBD1 as D (6 bases). V was pared by 6 bases and J by 7 bases, with 15 bases between. Germline CDR1 WSHSY, CDR2 SAAADI. The CDR3 length is 13 residues. The DNA of the CDR3 is TGCGCCAGCAGACTGCCCCCAGGGGATGAAGCTTTCTTT. This gives the protein CASRLPPGDEAFF.

Worth noting for this clone: The same CDR3 arises from other DNA sequences in this sample as well. V gene TRBV5-1 combines with J gene TRBJ2-7, with TRBD1 matching 9 bases. Trimming took 4 bases from V and 3 from J; bases not matched to a gene: 2. CDR3 size: 13 residues. In germline, CDR1 is SGHRS, CDR2 YFSETQ. CDR3 in DNA: TGCGCCAGCAGCACGGGACAGGGCTACGAGCAGTACTTC. Amino acids: CASSTGQGYEQYF.

The chain links TRBV15 to TRBJ2-5, with TRBD2 as a possible D gene (6 bases). Germline V CDR1 and CDR2: LNHNV, YYDKDF (reference sequence). V shed 0 bases and J shed 5 bases, with 13 bases lying between them. The CDR3 contains 15 residues. The CDR3 sequence: CATSRDNRELETQYF. CDR3 sequence (DNA): TGTGCCACCAGCAGAGATAATCGGGAGTTGGAGACCCAGTACTTC.